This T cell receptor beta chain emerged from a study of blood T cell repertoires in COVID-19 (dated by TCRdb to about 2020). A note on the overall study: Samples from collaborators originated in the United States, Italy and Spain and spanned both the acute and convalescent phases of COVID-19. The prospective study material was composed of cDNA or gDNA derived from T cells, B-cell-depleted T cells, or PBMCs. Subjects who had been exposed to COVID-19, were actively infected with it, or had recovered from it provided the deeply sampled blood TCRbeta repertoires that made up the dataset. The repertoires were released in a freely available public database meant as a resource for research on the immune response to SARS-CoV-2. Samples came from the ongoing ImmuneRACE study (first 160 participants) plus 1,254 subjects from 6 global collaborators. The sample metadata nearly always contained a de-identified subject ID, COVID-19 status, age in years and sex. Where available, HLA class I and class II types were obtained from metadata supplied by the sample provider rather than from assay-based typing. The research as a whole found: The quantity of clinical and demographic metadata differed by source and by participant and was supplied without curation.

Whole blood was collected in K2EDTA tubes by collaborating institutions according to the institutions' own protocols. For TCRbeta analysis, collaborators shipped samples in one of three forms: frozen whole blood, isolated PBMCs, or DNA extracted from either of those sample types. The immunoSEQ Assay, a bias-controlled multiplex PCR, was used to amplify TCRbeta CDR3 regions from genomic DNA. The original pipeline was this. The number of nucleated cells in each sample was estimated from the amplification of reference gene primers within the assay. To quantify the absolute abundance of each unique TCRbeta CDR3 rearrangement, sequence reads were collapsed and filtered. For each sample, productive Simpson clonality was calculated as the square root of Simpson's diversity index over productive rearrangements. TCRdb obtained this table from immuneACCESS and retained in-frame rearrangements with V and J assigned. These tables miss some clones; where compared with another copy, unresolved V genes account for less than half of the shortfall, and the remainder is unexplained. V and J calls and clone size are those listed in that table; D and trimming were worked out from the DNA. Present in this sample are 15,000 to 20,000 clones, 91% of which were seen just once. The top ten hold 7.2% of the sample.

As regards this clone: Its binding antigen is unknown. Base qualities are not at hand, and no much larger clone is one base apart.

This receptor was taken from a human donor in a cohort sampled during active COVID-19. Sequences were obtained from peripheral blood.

The nucleotides are TGTGCCAGCAGTTACGTGCCGGGGGGGGCGCAGTATTTT. Its protein reads: CASSYVPGGAQYF. The receptor chain draws on TRBV6-2 or TRBV6-3 and TRBJ2-3, and 8 junction bases match TRBD2. V ends up 2 bases short and J 10 bases short, with an unmatched junction base count of 5. The CDR3 numbers 13 residues from cysteine through phenylalanine. Solely the CDR3 DNA is kept, with 39 bases framed from the first base. CDR1 and CDR2 are read off the germline V gene as MNHEY and SVGEGT.